This entry concerns a single T cell receptor (beta chain). As yet, its antigen is unknown. This entry belongs to a study of regulatory T cells in long-lasting Graves disease. Overall study results and limits: Persistent disease favored TRBV28, TRBJ1-2 and TRBJ2-5.

Germline CDR1 reads MGHRA; CDR2 reads YSYEKL. V lost 0 bases and J 7 bases, leaving 6 bases between the germline ends. This CDR3 comprises 12 residues. Time point indicated: newly diagnosed GD, antithyroid drugs for less than 3 months. Extracted PBMC RNA gave rise to the TCR library. The patient group derived from an endocrinology department in Xi'an, China. EDTA tubes collected nine milliliters of peripheral blood. Arm-PCR of CDR3 regions with iRepertoire HTBI primers generated TCR beta libraries. TCRdb fed the multiplex PCR reads into MiXCR, producing one record per CDR3 protein. The table has fewer than 550,000 distinct CDR3 sequences, 16% seen once. These data were likewise used in another study, on T cells in Graves' hyperthyroidism and ophthalmopathy.

The chain combines TRBV4-1 with TRBJ1-1; D is uncertain. The sequencing here drew on peripheral blood mononuclear cells (PBMCs), taken at new diagnosis, from a patient treated with antithyroid drugs. The TCR comes from a young woman with Graves disease. The CDR3, as DNA: TGCGCCAGCAGCCAAGATCCGGATGAAGCTTTCTTT. This codes for CASSQDPDEAFF.